The clone carrying this TCR beta chain was seen ten or more times. Its antigen is unidentified. The TCR cDNA carried a universal primer site and UMIs from 5'RACE template switching. TCRdb re-called the 5' RACE reads through MiXCR, storing one row per CDR3 protein. The sample lists a few hundred thousand distinct CDR3 sequences, around 3.1% occurring once. These data come from a study of T cells after yellow fever vaccination. Study results and caveats: Sorted repertoires could include abundant contaminating clonotypes from bulk cells. In post-booster samples, most primary-vaccination clones reappeared (roughly 96% CD4, approximately 91% CD8).

Trimming at V came to 4 bases and at J to 0 bases, leaving 4 bases not matched to a gene. This CDR3 is built from 17 residues. The germline CDR1 and CDR2 sequences are SGHRS and YFSETQ. Specimen: CD4+ T cells sorted from PBMCs, collected 10 days after the yellow fever booster vaccination. The chain joins TRBV5-1 to TRBJ2-5; 15 bases map to TRBD2. This clonotype was sampled from a man younger than 35 who received the YFV17D yellow fever vaccine. The chain's CDR3 is CASSPGTSGGYQETQYF. The CDR3 region has the DNA TGCGCCAGCAGCCCCGGGACTAGCGGGGGGTACCAAGAGACCCAGTACTTC.